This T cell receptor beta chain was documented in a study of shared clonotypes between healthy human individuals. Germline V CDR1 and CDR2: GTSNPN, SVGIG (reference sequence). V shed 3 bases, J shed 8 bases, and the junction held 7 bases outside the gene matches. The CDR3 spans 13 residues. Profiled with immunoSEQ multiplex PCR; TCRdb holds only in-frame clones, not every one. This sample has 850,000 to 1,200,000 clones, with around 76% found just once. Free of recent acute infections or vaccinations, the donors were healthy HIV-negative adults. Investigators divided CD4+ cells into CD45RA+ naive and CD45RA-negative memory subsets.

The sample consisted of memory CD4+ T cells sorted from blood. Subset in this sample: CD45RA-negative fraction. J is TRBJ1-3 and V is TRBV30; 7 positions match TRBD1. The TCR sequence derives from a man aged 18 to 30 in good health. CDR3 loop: CAWRVQGGHTIYF. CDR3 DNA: TGTGCCTGGAGAGTTCAGGGGGGACACACCATATATTTT.